One sample yielded the 20 T cell receptor beta chains listed below, sequenced in a study of blood T cell repertoires in COVID-19. Here immunoSEQ multiplex PCR was the method, and the copy in TCRdb shows in-frame clones only, minus some. The table includes 350,000 to 450,000 clones, 80% to 90% detected once. Sequenced input: peripheral blood. The receptors originated from a woman in her fifties or sixties with COVID-19, enrolled during active disease.

The chain employs TRBV19 and TRBJ1-3, with TRBD1 matching over 10 bases. The CDR3 totals 15 residues. Trimming took 5 bases from V and 7 from J; bases not matched to a gene: 8. Germline CDR1 is LNHDA and CDR2 is SQIVND (reference sequence). The CDR3 DNA follows: TGTGCCAGTAGTTCCGGACAGGGGGGAATTAACACCATATATTTT. This gives the protein CASSSGQGGINTIYF. The whole variable domain, remainder taken from reference TRBV19 and TRBJ1-3, is DGGITQSPKYLFRKEGQNVTLSCEQNLNHDAMYWYRQDPGQGLRLIYYSQIVNDFQKGDIAEGYSVSREKKESFPLTVTSAQKNPTAFYLCASSSGQGGINTIYFGEGSWLTVV.

In DNA form, the CDR3 reads TGTGCCAGCAGCCCGGACAGGGGGCGAAGAATTACTGAAGCTTTCTTT. Protein: CASSPDRGRRITEAFF. The chain joins TRBV5-6 to TRBJ1-1, with TRBD1 identical over 11 bases. Trimming took 4 bases from V and 5 from J; bases not matched to a gene: 10. The germline gives CDR1 SGHDT, CDR2 YYEEEE. This CDR3 region has 16 residues.

CDR3 sequence reads: CASSSRDRVTSGGYTF. The CDR3 coding sequence is TGTGCCAGCAGCAGCAGGGACAGGGTAACGTCCGGCGGCTACACCTTC. This chain connects TRBV5-4 to TRBJ1-2; TRBD1 matches 9 bases. Germline V gene sequence: CDR1 SGHNT, CDR2 YYREEE (reference sequence). V dropped 4 bases and J dropped 8; count of bases not matched to a gene: 15. This CDR3 has 16 amino acids.

The V call is TRBV5-1, the J call TRBJ1-1; D not certain. Trimming removed 6 bases from V and 5 bases from J, with 20 bases in between. The CDR3 extends over 15 amino acids. Germline V gives CDR1 SGHRS, CDR2 YFSETQ. The DNA of the CDR3 is TGCGCCAGCACCCCTCGCCCGGGCGAGGGTACTGAAGCTTTCTTT. Translation gives CASTPRPGEGTEAFF.

This chain uses TRBV18 with TRBJ2-5; D is possibly TRBD1 (5 bases). V lost 5 bases to trimming and J lost 1 base, with 17 bases between them. Germline V gene data show CDR1 as KGHSH and CDR2 as LQKENI. The CDR3 is 16 amino acids. The CDR3 sequence: CASSAWGSRVQETQYF. Here the CDR3 DNA reads TGTGCCAGCTCAGCGTGGGGCTCACGGGTCCAAGAGACCCAGTACTTC.

The chain has TRBV19 and TRBJ1-3; D is uncertain. The length of the CDR3 is 16 residues. V was clipped by 6 bases and J by 4 bases, with 19 bases between them. The germline CDR1 and CDR2 sequences are LNHDA and SQIVND (reference sequence). CDR3 nucleotides: TGTGCCAGTAGCTTCAGGAGGTCTGTTATCGGAAACACCATATATTTT. Translation: CASSFRRSVIGNTIYF.

V gene TRBV5-1 combines with J gene TRBJ1-2; a possible D gene is TRBD1 (6 bases). Germline loops: CDR1 SGHRS, CDR2 YFSETQ. The V gene lost 4 bases and the J gene lost 5 bases, with 15 bases spanning the gap. The CDR3 runs to 14 residues. As DNA, the CDR3 is TGCGCCAGCAGCCCCGAACAGGGACCTTATGGCTACACCTTC. Translation: CASSPEQGPYGYTF.

V and J are TRBV19 and TRBJ2-1; maybe TRBD2 (6 bases). This CDR3 has 17 amino acids. Trimming left V 5 bases short and J 1 base short, with 18 bases between. Per germline, CDR1 LNHDA and CDR2 SQIVND (reference sequence). The CDR3: CASSPKAHAGSYNEQFF. CDR3 DNA: TGTGCCAGTAGTCCAAAAGCCCACGCGGGGTCCTACAATGAGCAGTTCTTC.

V usage is TRBV6-6 and J usage is TRBJ1-2, with D possibly matching TRBD1 (6 bases). Deletions cut 5 bases from V and 11 bases from J, with 18 bases between. The CDR3 has 13 amino acids. Germline loops: CDR1 MNHNY, CDR2 SVGAGI (reference sequence). This CDR3 reads CASSVPGQGEYTF. The DNA for the CDR3 is TGTGCCAGCAGTGTCCCGGGACAAGGAGAGTACACCTTC.

CDR3 region: CASSRTQGSSGNQPQHF. CDR3 sequence (DNA): TGTGCCAGCAGTCGAACACAGGGGAGCTCGGGCAATCAGCCCCAGCATTTT. V gene TRBV6-6 combines with J gene TRBJ1-5; 7 positions match TRBD1. Trimming cost V 5 bases and J 2 bases; bases outside gene matches: 12. Germline V lookup: CDR1 MNHNY, CDR2 SVGAGI (reference sequence). The CDR3 extends over 17 amino acids.

This rearrangement joins TRBV11-2 to TRBJ1-3; 7 bases map to TRBD1. The J segment lost 2 bases and the V segment lost 5 bases, leaving 6 bases of the junction unmatched. CDR3 length: 15 amino acids. CDR1 and CDR2 from the germline V gene are SGHAT and FQNNGV. The CDR3 region is CASSPSGGTGNTIYF. CDR3 nucleotide sequence: TGTGCCAGCAGCCCCTCAGGGGGTACTGGAAACACCATATATTTT.

The chain has TRBV7-3 and TRBJ2-1; no clear D gene. Deletions cut 8 bases from V and 4 bases from J, with 6 bases between. Per germline, CDR1 SGHTA and CDR2 FQGTGA. CDR3 length: 11 amino acids. CDR3 in amino acids: CASGQYNEQFF. In nucleotides, the CDR3 is TGTGCCAGCGGGCAGTACAATGAGCAGTTCTTC.

V usage is TRBV7-8 and J usage is TRBJ1-3; D is unresolved. Trimming removed 2 bases from V and 8 bases from J, with 13 bases in between. Germline-derived CDR1 and CDR2 are SGHVS and FQNEAQ. CDR3 length: 14 residues. The CDR3 DNA reads as TGTGCCAGCAGCTTAATGACCTTAGCTGACACCATATATTTT. This encodes CASSLMTLADTIYF.

The chain joins TRBV3-1 (or the pseudogene TRBV3-2) to TRBJ1-3; tentative D call: TRBD1 (5 bases). Trimming shortened V by 1 base and J by 0 bases, and 7 bases separated the two germline ends. The CDR3 runs 15 residues. The germline V gene encodes CDR1 LGHDT and CDR2 YNNKEL (reference sequence). This CDR3 reads CASSQVGGSGNTIYF. The CDR3 DNA follows: TGTGCCAGCAGCCAAGTCGGGGGCTCTGGAAACACCATATATTTT.

This sequence joins TRBV24-1 and TRBJ2-3, with 12 positions matching TRBD2. V dropped 4 bases and J dropped 0; count of bases not matched to a gene: 7. The CDR3 covers 18 residues. The V gene's germline CDR1 is KGHDR and CDR2 SFDVKD. CDR3 loop: CATSDPTSGGLSTDTQYF. The CDR3 bases are TGTGCCACCAGTGACCCGACTAGCGGGGGACTAAGCACAGATACGCAGTATTTT.

This clone was observed a handful of times. This chain links TRBV5-1 with TRBJ1-4; D is unresolved. The CDR3 sequence is 13 residues long. Between the trimmed V and J ends, which lost 4 bases and 0 bases, there was a span of 4 bases. In germline, CDR1 is SGHRS, CDR2 YFSETQ. The CDR3 is CASSQSTNEKLFF. CDR3 bases: TGCGCCAGCAGCCAATCAACTAATGAAAAACTGTTTTTT.

Only one count was recorded for this clone. The rearrangement joins TRBV18 to TRBJ2-7; possibly TRBD1 for D (5 bases). This CDR3 is built from 14 residues. The germline V gene has CDR1 KGHSH and CDR2 LQKENI. Trimming removed 6 bases at V and 3 bases at J, with 15 bases between. The CDR3 DNA reads TGTGCCAGCTCGACAGCCAGCCTAATCTACGAGCAGTACTTC. It specifies CASSTASLIYEQYF.

V usage is TRBV2 and J usage is TRBJ1-1; D is uncertain. Trimming took 6 bases from V and 10 from J, leaving 9 bases between them. Per germline, CDR1 SNHLY and CDR2 FYNNEI. The CDR3 consists of 10 residues. CDR3 DNA: TGTGCCAGCAGACAGTCTGTAGCTTTCTTT. It yields the protein CASRQSVAFF.

The rearrangement uses TRBV2 and TRBJ1-5; D is unresolved. Germline loops: CDR1 SNHLY, CDR2 FYNNEI. This CDR3 region has 15 residues. Trimming cost V 5 bases and J 3 bases, with 14 bases left between them. In DNA form, the CDR3 reads TGTGCCAGCAGTCCCACGGGAGGGTACAATCAGCCCCAGCATTTT. Its translation is CASSPTGGYNQPQHF.

Concerning this clone: The sample has other DNA sequences that encode this CDR3 too. V and J are TRBV5-1 and TRBJ1-1; no clear D gene. Germline CDR1 reads SGHRS; CDR2 reads YFSETQ. CDR3 length: 12 amino acids. The V end was cut by 0 bases, the J end by 4 bases, with 4 bases between. The CDR3 bases are TGCGCCAGCAGCTTGGACGGCACTGAAGCTTTCTTT. Translating it yields CASSLDGTEAFF.